The 22 T cell receptor beta chains listed next were all sequenced from one sample in a study of blood T cell repertoires in COVID-19. Sequencing used immunoSEQ multiplex PCR; TCRdb keeps in-frame clones, though not all of them. This table holds more than 120,000 clones, approximately 89% found once. What was sequenced was peripheral blood. These receptors were collected from a human donor in a cohort sampled during active COVID-19.

A remark on this clone: A junction end diverges from the germline sequence, so it may reflect a read error. The chain has TRBV5-6 and TRBJ2-7, with D possibly TRBD1 on 6 matching bases. The CDR3 is 11 residues long. Per the germline V gene, CDR1 is SGHDT and CDR2 is YYEEEE. This CDR3 reads CASSQNRAQSF. For the CDR3, the DNA is TGTGCCAGCAGCCAAAACAGGGCTCAGTCCTTC. The full variable domain, in which reference TRBV5-6 and TRBJ2-7 provide the parts outside the CDR3, is DAGVTQSPTHLIKTRGQQVTLRCSPKSGHDTVSWYQQALGQGPQFIFQYYEEEERQRGNFPDRFSGHQFPNYSSELNVNALLLGDSALYLCASSQNRAQSFGPGTRLTVT.

The chain has TRBV11-2 and TRBJ1-2; D unclear. The germline V gene encodes CDR1 SGHAT and CDR2 FQNNGV. The V and J ends lost 5 bases and 2 bases respectively, with 12 bases between them. This CDR3 spans 14 amino acids. CDR3 in DNA: TGTGCCAGCAGCCCTGGTCGGAGGAACTATGGCTACACCTTC. It translates to CASSPGRRNYGYTF.

The chain recombines TRBV19 with TRBJ1-5; 8 bases align to TRBD1. The V segment lost 4 bases and the J segment 4 bases; nucleotides outside the gene matches: 9. The CDR3 spans 16 residues. CDR1 is LNHDA, CDR2 SQIVND, per germline (reference sequence). The CDR3 region has the DNA TGTGCCAGTAGTACCCCCGGACAGGGAGGAAATCAGCCCCAGCATTTT. Translated, it gives CASSTPGQGGNQPQHF.

This clone was detected once. The chain is built from TRBV18 and TRBJ2-1, with TRBD2 matching over 10 bases. The V segment lost 6 bases and the J segment 7 bases; nucleotides outside the gene matches: 6. CDR3 length equals 14 residues. Germline V gene data show CDR1 as KGHSH and CDR2 as LQKENI. The DNA of the CDR3 is TGTGCCAGCTCTCTAGCGGGGGCGGGGAATGAGCAGTTCTTC. Encoded protein: CASSLAGAGNEQFF. The full variable domain, its missing parts supplied by reference TRBV18 and TRBJ2-1, is NAGVMQNPRHLVRRRGQEARLRCSPMKGHSHVYWYRQLPEEGLKFMVYLQKENIIDESGMPKERFSAEFPKEGPSILRIQQVVRGDSAAYFCASSLAGAGNEQFFGPGTRLTVL.

J is TRBJ1-1 and V is TRBV15; D might be TRBD1 (5 bases). V lost 0 bases and J lost 8, with 16 bases in between. Looked up from germline, CDR1 is LNHNV and CDR2 is YYDKDF (reference sequence). The CDR3 sequence is 15 residues long. The CDR3 sequence: CATSRDGTSPVEAFF. The CDR3 nucleotides read TGTGCCACCAGCAGAGATGGGACTAGCCCTGTCGAAGCTTTCTTT.

This clone was counted a single time. The chain recombines TRBV5-4 with TRBJ2-1; 7 positions match TRBD2. CDR3 size: 15 residues. Trimming removed 5 bases from V and 4 bases from J; junction bases left unmatched: 9. Germline V CDR1 and CDR2: SGHNT, YYREEE (reference sequence). The CDR3 sequence: CASSPDSGPYNEQFF. CDR3 nucleotides: TGTGCCAGCAGTCCGGATAGCGGGCCTTACAATGAGCAGTTCTTC.

The chain couples TRBV3-1 (or the pseudogene TRBV3-2) to TRBJ1-2, with D unclear. Germline V lookup: CDR1 LGHDT, CDR2 YNNKEL (reference sequence). V was shortened by 0 bases and J by 6 bases, with 11 bases between the two germline ends. The CDR3 totals 14 residues. The CDR3 loop is CASSQERRGNGYTF. CDR3 in DNA: TGTGCCAGCAGCCAAGAGCGACGCGGAAATGGCTACACCTTC.

The CDR3 DNA reads as TGTGCCTGGAGTAACCAGGGGTATGAAAAACTGTTTTTT. Translating gives CAWSNQGYEKLFF. The chain employs TRBV30 and TRBJ1-4; possible D gene TRBD1, 6 bases. The CDR3 consists of 13 residues. Trimming left V 2 bases short and J 6 bases short, with 10 bases between. Germline V gene data show CDR1 as GTSNPN and CDR2 as SVGIG (reference sequence).

V gene TRBV11-2 combines with J gene TRBJ1-1, with 8 nucleotides matching TRBD1. Germline trimming cut 5 bases from V and 6 bases from J; bases unmatched to any gene: 8. Germline CDR1 SGHAT, CDR2 FQNNGV. The CDR3 extends over 14 amino acids. This chain's CDR3 is CASSPRTGWPEAFF. The CDR3 DNA sequence: TGTGCCAGCAGCCCCCGGACAGGGTGGCCTGAAGCTTTCTTT. The full variable domain, with the rest looked up from reference TRBV11-2 and TRBJ1-1, is EAGVAQSPRYKIIEKRQSVAFWCNPISGHATLYWYQQILGQGPKLLIQFQNNGVVDDSQLPKDRFSAERLKGVDSTLKIQPAKLEDSAVYLCASSPRTGWPEAFFGQGTRLTVV.

V gene TRBV19 combines with J gene TRBJ1-6, with D tentatively TRBD1 (5 bases). The germline V gene encodes CDR1 LNHDA and CDR2 SQIVND (reference sequence). This CDR3 has 15 residues. V gave up 10 bases and J gave up 10 bases, with 23 bases separating them. CDR3: CATSPAGGTESPLHF. The CDR3 DNA sequence: TGTGCCACCTCCCCGGCGGGGGGAACGGAATCACCCCTCCACTTT.

This clone was seen a single time. CDR3 DNA sequence: TGTGCCAGCAGCCGATCGGACAGGGGGCATGAGCAGTTCTTC. Its translation is CASSRSDRGHEQFF. The chain carries TRBV7-3 and TRBJ2-1, with TRBD1 identical over 11 bases. The trim removed 5 bases at V and 8 bases at J, leaving 5 bases unmatched. Germline loops: CDR1 SGHTA, CDR2 FQGTGA. The CDR3 is made up of 14 amino acids.

As concerns this clone: Other DNA sequences in this specimen translate into the identical CDR3. The J gene is TRBJ1-2, the V gene TRBV30; D may be TRBD1 (5 bases). From germline, CDR1 is GTSNPN and CDR2 SVGIG (reference sequence). CDR3 size: 11 residues. V was pared by 1 base and J by 7 bases, with 7 bases between. The CDR3, as DNA: TGTGCCTGGAGTGCGGGGGGTGGCTACACCTTC. Translated, it gives CAWSAGGGYTF. Based on the CDR3 plus reference TRBV30 and TRBJ1-2, the full variable domain is SQTIHQWPATLVQPVGSPLSLECTVEGTSNPNLYWYRQAAGRGLQLLFYSVGIGQISSEVPQNLSASRPQDRQFILSSKKLLLSDSGFYLCAWSAGGGYTFGSGTRLTVV.

This chain's CDR3 is CASPHTSGGPGDTQYF. CDR3 sequence (DNA): TGCGCCAGCCCCCATACTAGCGGGGGGCCCGGAGATACGCAGTATTTT. The V gene is TRBV10-1, the J gene TRBJ2-3, with 12 bases aligning to TRBD2. V dropped 8 bases and J dropped 5; count of bases not matched to a gene: 11. The germline CDR1 and CDR2 sequences are WNHNN and SYGVQD (reference sequence). The CDR3 has 16 amino acids.

The gene calls are TRBV9 and TRBJ1-1; TRBD1 matches 8 bases. The CDR3 sequence is 16 residues long. Germline CDR1 and CDR2: SGDLS and YYNGEE. V lost 2 bases, J lost 4 bases, and 10 bases stayed unmatched. The DNA for the CDR3 is TGTGCCAGCAGCGTGAAACAGGGGGGAGGGAGCACTGAAGCTTTCTTT. It specifies CASSVKQGGGSTEAFF.

This clone was seen ten or more times. The junction shows a germline mismatch at one end, possibly a read error. The chain has TRBV7-3 and TRBJ1-2, with 10 bases that match TRBD1. CDR1 and CDR2 from the germline V gene are SGHTA and FQGTGA. There are 13 residues in the CDR3. The CDR3 loop reads CASSLRDRGGVAF. As DNA, the CDR3 is TGTGCCAGCAGCCTCCGGGACAGGGGAGGTGTAGCCTTC.

V gene TRBV29-1 combines with J gene TRBJ1-1; D is undetermined. Germline V gene data show CDR1 as SQVTM and CDR2 as ANQGSEA. The CDR3 length is 13 residues. Trimming stripped 4 bases from V and 1 base from J, with 10 bases between. The CDR3 nucleotides read TGCAGCGTTGGAAGAGATCAGAACACTGAAGCTTTCTTT. It specifies CSVGRDQNTEAFF.

The J gene is TRBJ1-1, the V gene TRBV7-8; TRBD1 is a possible D gene (6 bases). CDR3 length equals 13 residues. Germline CDR1 SGHVS, CDR2 FQNEAQ. Trimming stripped 3 bases from V and 11 bases from J, with 16 bases between. The CDR3: CASSLSGQGWAFF. The CDR3 DNA is TGTGCCAGCAGCTTGTCGGGGCAGGGGTGGGCTTTCTTT.

CDR3 nucleotide sequence: TGTGCCAGCAGCAAAAGAGGGCAGCCTGAAGCTTTCTTT. It is translated as CASSKRGQPEAFF. The gene calls are TRBV6-5 and TRBJ1-1, with D unclear. This CDR3 has 13 residues. The V gene's germline CDR1 is MNHEY and CDR2 SVGAGI. Trimming removed 6 bases at V and 6 bases at J, with 14 bases between.

The chain employs TRBV4-3 and TRBJ2-3; 12 bases match TRBD2. There are 18 residues in the CDR3. The J segment lost 5 bases and the V segment lost 0 bases, leaving 9 bases of the junction unmatched. CDR1 and CDR2 (germline): LGHNA, YSLEER. Here the CDR3 DNA reads TGCGCCAGCAGCCAAGATGGGTCTAGCGGGGGGGCCGGAGATACGCAGTATTTT. Translated: CASSQDGSSGGAGDTQYF.

This chain uses TRBV5-5 with TRBJ1-4; 8 bases line up with TRBD1. The length of the CDR3 is 14 residues. The germline gives CDR1 SGHKS, CDR2 YYEKEE (reference sequence). V lost 1 base and J lost 13; bases outside the gene matches: 9. The CDR3 nucleotides read TGTGCCAGCAGCTTGATGACAGGGGCAAAGTTACTGTTTTTT. Encoded protein: CASSLMTGAKLLFF.

The rearrangement links TRBV18 to TRBJ1-1, with 9 nucleotides matching TRBD1. Germline V gene data show CDR1 as KGHSH and CDR2 as LQKENI. The V and J ends lost 3 bases and 1 base, in that order; junction bases with no gene match: 9. The CDR3 runs 17 residues. CDR3 in amino acids: CASSPSFPGQGNTEAFF. The CDR3 DNA reads TGTGCCAGCTCACCCTCATTTCCGGGACAGGGGAACACTGAAGCTTTCTTT.

The CDR3 protein is CASHDDRGTEAFF. As DNA, the CDR3 is TGCGCCAGCCACGATGACAGGGGCACTGAAGCTTTCTTT. This chain connects TRBV5-1 to TRBJ1-1; TRBD1 aligns across 8 bases. Germline CDR1 and CDR2: SGHRS and YFSETQ. This CDR3 region has 13 residues. Trimming removed 7 bases from V and 4 bases from J; junction bases left unmatched: 6.